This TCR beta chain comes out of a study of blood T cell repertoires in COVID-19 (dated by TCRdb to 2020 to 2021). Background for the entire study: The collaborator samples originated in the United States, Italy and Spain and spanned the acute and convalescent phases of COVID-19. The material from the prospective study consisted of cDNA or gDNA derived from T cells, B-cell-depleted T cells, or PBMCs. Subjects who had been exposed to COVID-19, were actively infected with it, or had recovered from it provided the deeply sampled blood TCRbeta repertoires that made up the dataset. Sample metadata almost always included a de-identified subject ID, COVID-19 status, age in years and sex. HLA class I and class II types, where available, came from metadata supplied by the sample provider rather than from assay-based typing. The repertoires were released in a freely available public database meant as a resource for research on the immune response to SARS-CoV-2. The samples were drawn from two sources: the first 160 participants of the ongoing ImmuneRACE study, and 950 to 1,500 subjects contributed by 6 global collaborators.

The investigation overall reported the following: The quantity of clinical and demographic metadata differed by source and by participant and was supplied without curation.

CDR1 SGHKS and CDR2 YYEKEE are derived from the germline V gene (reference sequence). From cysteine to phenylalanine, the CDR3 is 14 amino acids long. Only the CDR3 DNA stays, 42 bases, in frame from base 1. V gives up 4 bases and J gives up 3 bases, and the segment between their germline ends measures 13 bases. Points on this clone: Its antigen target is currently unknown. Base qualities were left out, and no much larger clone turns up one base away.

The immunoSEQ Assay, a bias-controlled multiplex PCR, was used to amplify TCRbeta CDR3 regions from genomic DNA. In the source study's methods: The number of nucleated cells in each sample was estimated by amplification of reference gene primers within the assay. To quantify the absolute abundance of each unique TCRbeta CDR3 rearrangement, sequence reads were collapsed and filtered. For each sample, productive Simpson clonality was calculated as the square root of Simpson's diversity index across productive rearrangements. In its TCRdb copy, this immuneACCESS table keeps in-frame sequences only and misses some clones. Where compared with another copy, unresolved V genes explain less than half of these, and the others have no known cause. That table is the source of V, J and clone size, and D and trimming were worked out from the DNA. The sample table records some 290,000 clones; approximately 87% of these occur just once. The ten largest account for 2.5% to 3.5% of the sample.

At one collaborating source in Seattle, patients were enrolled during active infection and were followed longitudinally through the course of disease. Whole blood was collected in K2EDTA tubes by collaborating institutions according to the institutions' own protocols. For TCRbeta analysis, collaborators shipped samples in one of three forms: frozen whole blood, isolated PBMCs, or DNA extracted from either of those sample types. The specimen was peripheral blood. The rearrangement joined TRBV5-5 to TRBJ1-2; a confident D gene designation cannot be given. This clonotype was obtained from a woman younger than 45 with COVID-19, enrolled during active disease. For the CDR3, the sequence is CASSRTQRDYGYTF. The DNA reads TGTGCCAGCAGCAGGACCCAGCGGGACTATGGCTACACCTTC.